This TCR beta chain originates from a study of T cells in Graves' hyperthyroidism and ophthalmopathy. The wider study: Before treatment of any kind, peripheral blood was taken at initial diagnosis.

About this clonotype: Its target is not known.

RNA transcripts were the template for amplifying TCR beta CDR3 regions. Carried out on the TCR CDR3, a first-round RT-PCR used the HTBI primer set. MiXCR, applied by TCRdb to the multiplex PCR reads, yields one record per CDR3 protein. The sample holds approximately 480,000 distinct CDR3 sequences; less than 25% are singletons and the top ten take less than 30%. Findings of the study overall: The model identified upcoming ophthalmopathy a median approximately six months ahead of onset.

Trimming removed 5 bases from V and 0 bases from J, with 11 bases in between. The CDR3 extends over 15 amino acids. The receptor was derived from a man younger than 30 with Graves' hyperthyroidism. The sequenced material came from blood. The V gene is TRBV12-3 or TRBV12-4, the J gene TRBJ1-5; D might be TRBD1 (5 bases). Here the CDR3 DNA reads TGTGCCAGCAGTCCACAGGATTATAGCAATCAGCCCCAGCATTTT. Translated, it gives CASSPQDYSNQPQHF.